In this sample, the clone carrying this TCR beta chain turned up a few times. What it recognizes is unknown. The sample is drawn from a study of CD8+ T cells in alopecia areata. General study findings and limits: Lesional scalp, especially alopecia totalis/universalis, showed higher clonality than normal scalp.

Germline CDR1 and CDR2: MGHDK and SYGVNS. Trimming cost V 1 base and J 5 bases, with 8 bases left between them. The CDR3 has 13 amino acids. RNA extraction was followed by reverse transcription into cDNA, which acted as the sequencing template. This table comes from immunoSEQ multiplex PCR, and its TCRdb copy is limited to in-frame clones, with some not included. The repertoire has some 200,000 clones, roughly three fifths of them found once; the top ten carry under 5%. This clonotype was sampled from a human donor in good health. The chain has TRBV25-1 and TRBJ2-5; D remains ambiguous. The source material was CD8+ T cells sorted from blood. Written as DNA, the CDR3 is TGTGCCAGCAGTGAATTTCTTGGGGAGACCCAGTACTTC. Encoded protein: CASSEFLGETQYF.